This TCR beta chain was observed in a study of response to subunit inactivated influenza vaccine. TCRdb redid the calling of the RT-PCR reads with MiXCR, one entry per CDR3 protein. The sample records about 800,000 distinct CDR3 sequences, 20% to 25% being singletons. Study-level points and caveats: Researchers suggested that each seasonal influenza vaccination recruits few new T cells.

This clonotype was detected only a few times. The antigen is unknown. The germline V gene encodes CDR1 SGHTA and CDR2 FQGNSA. CDR3 length equals 17 residues. V gave up 0 bases and J gave up 6 bases, with 17 bases separating them. The material was PBMCs from blood, obtained around 5 days after vaccination. The chain is built from TRBV7-2 and TRBJ1-4, with unresolved D. The TCR comes from a man aged 45-65 years who received an inactivated influenza vaccine. CDR3 residues: CASSLAGFAPSYEKLFF. The CDR3 DNA follows: TGTGCCAGCAGCTTAGCAGGTTTCGCCCCTTCCTATGAAAAACTGTTTTTT.